A single T cell receptor beta chain is shown here with its context. This clonotype has just a few counts. The target of this receptor is not known. Base qualities are missing; no much larger clone stands one base away. This record comes from a study of T-cell memory formation after mild COVID-19 (dated by TCRdb to the early 2020s). Context from the whole study: TCR sequence clusters from the two donors were found to be largely donor specific. Two young, previously healthy adult volunteers, one female and one male, were included in the cohort. In two donors, T-cell clones that expanded and contracted after mild COVID-19 were tracked by sequencing TCRalpha and TCRbeta repertoires over time. Overall results and qualifications from the work: Some responding clones were detected in pre-infection memory, suggesting pre-existing cross-reactive memory T cells joined the SARS-CoV-2 response. Clones contracting from day 15 to 85 had balanced CD4/CD8 phenotypes, while a second wave expanding from day 15 to 37 was biased towards CD4+. SARS-CoV-2 specificity of the second-wave clones peaking on day 37 was not confirmed. Contracting CD4+ clones appeared mostly in the CM and EM memory subsets, whereas CD8+ clones were enriched in EMRA. The study covered only a couple of mild cases, and larger cohorts including severe cases with pre-infection samples were considered necessary.

Ficoll-Paque density gradient centrifugation was used to isolate PBMCs. For sequencing, an Illumina NovaSeq 6000 was employed. cDNA libraries for TCRalpha and TCRbeta were prepared by 5'RACE using constant-segment primers, with sample barcodes and unique molecular identifiers added. RNA was extracted from every sample with Trizol reagent. Libraries were amplified in two PCR steps, with a second sample barcode and Illumina TruSeq adapters added in the second step. The libraries were sequenced on an Illumina NovaSeq using 2 x 150 bp paired-end reads. The authors' pipeline ran thus. Demultiplexing of reads and collapsing into UMI-guided consensus sequences were performed with migec v1.2.7. Using mixcr v2.1.11, UMI consensuses were aligned to TRA and TRB V and J templates and then assembled into clonotypes. A clonotype was counted as expanded or contracted only when both edgeR and NoisET called the clonotype significant, with the noise models trained on biological replicates. For edgeR calls, the cutoffs were a false discovery rate-adjusted p below 0.01 and a log2 fold-change threshold of 1. As an exploratory analysis of dynamics, PCA with hierarchical clustering was applied to max-normalized trajectories of the 1000 most abundant clonotypes. Separately sequenced CD4+ and CD8+ repertoires were used to assign the CD4 or CD8 phenotype of responding clones. TCRdb's own reprocessing of the public reads used fastp at Q25 and MiXCR and kept productive beta chains. Each CDR3 protein appears once, grouped with its most common genes and DNA. The V and J calls were determined by TCRdb, not by the authors. The sample table records 450,000 to 650,000 distinct CDR3 sequences; 20% of these occur just once. The ten biggest clones cover under 15% of the sample.

The CDR3 runs 15 residues from the cysteine to the phenylalanine. The entry retains the CDR3 DNA only, 45 bases that are in frame from base 1. CDR1 SGDLS and CDR2 YYNGEE were looked up in the germline V gene. V is pared back by 4 bases and J by 3 bases, with 17 bases lying between the germline termini. The sequence came from an adult woman who had mild COVID-19 (a few samples of this study predate the infection). The sample titles of this study are shuffled in the database, so cell type and time point are left out; the donor was told from shared clones. Sequenced input: PBMCs or a T cell subset sorted from them (not recorded which). The rearrangement combines TRBV9 with TRBJ2-7; TRBD1 is perhaps the D gene, given 6 matching bases. The CDR3 corresponds to CASSPNDRPIYEQYF. The DNA reads TGTGCCAGCAGCCCAAACGACAGGCCCATCTACGAGCAGTACTTC.